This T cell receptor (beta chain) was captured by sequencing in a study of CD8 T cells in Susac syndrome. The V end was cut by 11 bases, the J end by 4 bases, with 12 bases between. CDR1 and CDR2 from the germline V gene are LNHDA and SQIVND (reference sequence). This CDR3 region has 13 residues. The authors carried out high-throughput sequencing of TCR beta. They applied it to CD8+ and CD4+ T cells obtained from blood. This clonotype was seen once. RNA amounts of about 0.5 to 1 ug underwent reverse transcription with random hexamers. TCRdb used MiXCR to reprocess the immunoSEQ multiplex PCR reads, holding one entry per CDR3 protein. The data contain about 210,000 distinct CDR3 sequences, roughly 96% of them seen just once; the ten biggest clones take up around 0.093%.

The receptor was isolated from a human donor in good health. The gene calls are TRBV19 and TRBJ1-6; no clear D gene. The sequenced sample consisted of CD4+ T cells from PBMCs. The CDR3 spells CACNTAYNSPLHF. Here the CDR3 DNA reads TGTGCCTGCAACACAGCTTATAATTCACCCCTCCACTTT.